The 27 T cell receptor beta chains below come from one sample, sequenced in a study of identifying expanded T cells in peripheral blood. Profiling relied on immunoSEQ multiplex PCR, and the TCRdb table lists in-frame clones only, not all of them. In the table there are roughly 61,000 clones, approximately 90% of which are singletons. Source material: blood. The receptors originated from a person aged 18-70 years in good health.

Of note for this clone: Other DNA sequences in this specimen translate into the identical CDR3. The rearrangement links TRBV7-2 to TRBJ1-2; the match to TRBD1 covers 7 bases. The CDR3 has 14 residues. Germline V gene sequence: CDR1 SGHTA, CDR2 FQGNSA. V lost 1 base to trimming and J lost 2 bases; unmatched junction nucleotides: 1. The CDR3 DNA sequence: TGTGCCAGCAGCTTAGGACAGGGAAACTATGGCTACACCTTC. Residues: CASSLGQGNYGYTF. The entire variable domain, with the rest obtained from reference TRBV7-2 and TRBJ1-2, is as follows: GAGVSQSPSNKVTEKGKDVELRCDPISGHTALYWYRQSLGQGLEFLIYFQGNSAPDKSGLPSDRFSAERTGGSVSTLTIQRTQQEDSAVYLCASSLGQGNYGYTFGSGTRLTVV.

The genes are TRBV4-1 and TRBJ2-5; 8 nucleotides align to TRBD2. CDR3 length: 15 amino acids. V was pared by 0 bases and J by 5 bases, with 5 bases of the junction left unmatched. Looked up from germline, CDR1 is MGHRA and CDR2 is YSYEKL. DNA for the CDR3: TGCGCCAGCAGCCAAGATCCCGTAGCGGGGGAGACCCAGTACTTC. Residues: CASSQDPVAGETQYF.

There are a few counts of this clone. This chain links TRBV28 with TRBJ1-5, with D possibly matching TRBD1 (5 bases). Trimming pared 7 bases from V and 1 base from J, leaving 14 bases between. Germline V gene data show CDR1 as MDHEN and CDR2 as SYDVKM. The CDR3 is 15 residues long. CDR3 loop: CASTIEGWSNQPQHF. CDR3 bases: TGTGCCAGCACCATAGAGGGGTGGAGCAATCAGCCCCAGCATTTT. Filled out from reference TRBV28 and TRBJ1-5, the complete variable domain reads DVKVTQSSRYLVKRTGEKVFLECVQDMDHENMFWYRQDPGLGLRLIYFSYDVKMKEKGDIPEGYSVSREKKERFSLILESASTNQTSMYLCASTIEGWSNQPQHFGDGTRLSIL.

The J gene is TRBJ2-4, the V gene TRBV5-1; D is unresolved. The germline CDR1 and CDR2 sequences are SGHRS and YFSETQ. Trimming removed 0 bases at V and 3 bases at J, with 10 bases between. The CDR3 loop spans 15 amino acids. This CDR3 is CASSLGGGNKNIQYF. The CDR3, as DNA: TGCGCCAGCAGCTTGGGAGGCGGAAACAAAAACATTCAGTACTTC. Full variable domain (outside the CDR3, taken from reference TRBV5-1 and TRBJ2-4): KAGVTQTPRYLIKTRGQQVTLSCSPISGHRSVSWYQQTPGQGLQFLFEYFSETQRNKGNFPGRFSGRQFSNSRSEMNVSTLELGDSALYLCASSLGGGNKNIQYFGAGTRLSVL.

This clone was observed a handful of times. The chain combines TRBV2 with TRBJ2-7, with TRBD2 identical over 13 bases. This CDR3 contains 15 residues. After removal of 3 bases from V and 2 bases from J, the junction contained 1 base not matched to a gene. The germline gives CDR1 SNHLY, CDR2 FYNNEI. CDR3 coding DNA: TGTGCCAGCAGTGAGGGGACTAGCGGGACCTACGAGCAGTACTTC. Translated, it gives CASSEGTSGTYEQYF.

The V and J genes are TRBV11-2 and TRBJ2-1; 9 bases match TRBD2. This CDR3 contains 14 residues. Germline assignment: CDR1 SGHAT and CDR2 FQNNGV. The V segment lost 7 bases and the J segment 9 bases; nucleotides outside the gene matches: 10. The CDR3 sequence: CASTVAGDRFEQFF. The CDR3 DNA reads TGTGCCAGCACCGTAGCGGGAGATCGTTTTGAGCAGTTCTTC.

The J gene is TRBJ2-5, the V gene TRBV7-8; weak D call: TRBD1 (6 bases). V was shortened by 1 base and J by 3 bases, with 18 bases between the two germline ends. The CDR3 is made up of 17 amino acids. Germline loops: CDR1 SGHVS, CDR2 FQNEAQ. CDR3 DNA sequence: TGTGCCAGCAGCTTAGAGTTTTTTGGGGCAGGGGAAGAGACCCAGTACTTC. Protein: CASSLEFFGAGEETQYF. Full variable domain (missing parts from reference TRBV7-8 and TRBJ2-5): GAGVSQSPRYKVAKRGQDVALRCDPISGHVSLFWYQQALGQGPEFLTYFQNEAQLDKSGLPSDRFFAERPEGSVSTLKIQRTQQEDSAVYLCASSLEFFGAGEETQYFGPGTRLLVL.

This chain connects TRBV2 to TRBJ1-2; a weak D match, TRBD1 (5 bases). CDR3 size: 13 residues. Germline-derived CDR1 and CDR2 are SNHLY and FYNNEI. V lost 2 bases, J lost 6 bases, and 10 bases lay in between. For the CDR3, the DNA is TGTGCCAGCAGTGAACAGGGCACGGATGGCTACACCTTC. It specifies CASSEQGTDGYTF.

Only a few counts were recorded for this clone. The J gene is TRBJ2-7, the V gene TRBV29-1; perhaps TRBD1 as D (5 bases). The CDR3 loop spans 12 amino acids. Germline assignment: CDR1 SQVTM and CDR2 ANQGSEA. V gave up 4 bases and J gave up 6 bases, with 13 bases separating them. The CDR3 nucleotides are TGCAGCGTTGTCAGGCAGGGCTCCGAGCAGTACTTC. Protein sequence: CSVVRQGSEQYF.

This clone has only one observation. The chain recombines TRBV2 with TRBJ1-1; 7 bases agree with TRBD1. V was pared by 7 bases and J by 5 bases, with 13 bases of the junction left unmatched. The CDR3 is made up of 15 amino acids. Germline values: CDR1 SNHLY, CDR2 FYNNEI. CDR3 in DNA: TGTGCCAGCAACCCGCTAGACAGGGTGGGGACTGAAGCTTTCTTT. Translated: CASNPLDRVGTEAFF.

The genes are TRBV28 and TRBJ2-3, with 13 bases matching TRBD2. Losses at the gene ends were 6 bases for V and 2 bases for J; bases not matched to a gene: 5. This CDR3 contains 16 residues. The germline V gene encodes CDR1 MDHEN and CDR2 SYDVKM. The CDR3 nucleotides read TGTGCCAGCAGGGGAGGACTAGCGGGGGTCACAGATACGCAGTATTTT. It translates to CASRGGLAGVTDTQYF.

The genes are TRBV7-2 and TRBJ2-7; 11 bases are a match to TRBD2. Per the germline V gene, CDR1 is SGHTA and CDR2 is FQGNSA. The CDR3 totals 15 residues. V gave up 3 bases and J gave up 6 bases; unmatched junction bases: 7. This chain's CDR3 is CASSLVLAGGGEQYF. CDR3 coding DNA: TGTGCCAGCAGCTTGGTCTTAGCGGGAGGGGGCGAGCAGTACTTC.

The rearrangement links TRBV28 to TRBJ2-5; 8 positions match TRBD1. CDR1 is MDHEN, CDR2 SYDVKM, per germline. Trimming took 3 bases from V and 3 from J; bases not matched to a gene: 3. There are 14 residues in the CDR3. This chain's CDR3 is CASSFGGQEETQYF. In nucleotides, the CDR3 is TGTGCCAGCAGTTTCGGGGGACAGGAAGAGACCCAGTACTTC.

This chain joins TRBV5-1 and TRBJ1-5, with TRBD1 matching over 11 bases. CDR3 length: 14 amino acids. Germline CDR1 SGHRS, CDR2 YFSETQ. V lost 3 bases and J lost 6; bases outside the gene matches: 2. CDR3 sequence reads: CASSSGTGGQPQHF. CDR3 nucleotide sequence: TGCGCCAGCAGCTCCGGGACAGGGGGTCAGCCCCAGCATTTT. Full variable domain (remainder filled in from reference TRBV5-1 and TRBJ1-5): KAGVTQTPRYLIKTRGQQVTLSCSPISGHRSVSWYQQTPGQGLQFLFEYFSETQRNKGNFPGRFSGRQFSNSRSEMNVSTLELGDSALYLCASSSGTGGQPQHFGDGTRLSIL.

The chain has TRBV7-2 and TRBJ1-2; 8 bases align to TRBD1. V trimming: 2 bases; J trimming: 6 bases; junction bases outside the gene matches: 8. CDR1 and CDR2 from the germline V gene are SGHTA and FQGNSA. The CDR3 has 15 amino acids. The DNA for the CDR3 is TGTGCCAGCAGCTTACAAGGACAGGGATTAGATGGCTACACCTTC. This codes for CASSLQGQGLDGYTF.

The chain links TRBV11-2 to TRBJ1-2, with 7 positions matching TRBD1. The CDR3 extends over 13 amino acids. V lost 5 bases and J lost 4; bases outside the gene matches: 4. Germline lookup yields CDR1 SGHAT and CDR2 FQNNGV. The CDR3 DNA reads as TGTGCCAGCAGCCCGGGACAGTTCTATGGCTACACCTTC. Translation gives CASSPGQFYGYTF.

The rearrangement uses TRBV30 and TRBJ1-2; D is ambiguous. CDR1 and CDR2 (germline): GTSNPN, SVGIG (reference sequence). Trimming left V 3 bases short and J 7 bases short, with 9 bases between. This CDR3 spans 11 amino acids. CDR3 loop: CAWSEGSGYTF. CDR3 nucleotides: TGTGCCTGGAGCGAGGGCTCTGGCTACACCTTC.

This chain links TRBV25-1 with TRBJ2-7, with 8 bases fitting TRBD2. The CDR3 loop spans 15 amino acids. Germline V gene sequence: CDR1 MGHDK, CDR2 SYGVNS. V dropped 3 bases and J dropped 3; count of bases not matched to a gene: 7. The DNA for the CDR3 is TGTGCCAGCAGTGAGCCTAGCGGGTCTTACTACGAGCAGTACTTC. Protein product: CASSEPSGSYYEQYF.

The chain is built from TRBV6-4 and TRBJ2-2; D possibly matches TRBD1 or TRBD2 (6 bases each). Germline CDR1 and CDR2: MRHNA and SNTAGT. Trimming pared 5 bases from V and 4 bases from J, leaving 11 bases between. The length of the CDR3 is 14 residues. The CDR3 here is CASSLGGGTGELFF. In DNA form, the CDR3 reads TGTGCCAGCAGTCTAGGGGGAGGCACCGGGGAGCTGTTTTTT.

The chain carries TRBV30 and TRBJ1-1; D is unclear. V lost 2 bases to trimming and J lost 5 bases, with 15 bases between them. The V gene's germline CDR1 is GTSNPN and CDR2 SVGIG (reference sequence). The CDR3 length is 14 residues. The CDR3 sequence: CAWSYTREVTEAFF. CDR3 nucleotide sequence: TGTGCCTGGAGTTATACTCGTGAGGTTACTGAAGCTTTCTTT.

This rearrangement joins TRBV28 to TRBJ1-4, with 10 positions matching TRBD1. Trimming cost V 10 bases and J 7 bases; bases outside gene matches: 6. The CDR3 consists of 13 residues. Germline CDR1 is MDHEN and CDR2 is SYDVKM. The CDR3 region is CATGTGVFEKLFF. The CDR3 DNA is TGTGCCACCGGGACAGGGGTTTTTGAAAAACTGTTTTTT.

This sequence joins TRBV6-1 and TRBJ1-4; D unclear. This CDR3 contains 12 residues. CDR1 is MNHNS, CDR2 SASEGT, per germline. The V and J ends lost 2 bases and 8 bases respectively, with 6 bases between them. The CDR3: CASSERGEKLFF. CDR3 in DNA: TGTGCCAGCAGTGAAAGAGGGGAAAAACTGTTTTTT.

This chain uses TRBV21-1 with TRBJ2-2; TRBD2, the D gene given by the table, was not confirmed from the DNA. TRBV21-1 is recorded as a pseudogene. The CDR3 consists of 17 residues. CDR3 nucleotide sequence: TGTGCCAGCAGCAAAGATCGGCGGGAGGGCGGCACCGGGGAGCTGTTTTTT. It encodes CASSKDRREGGTGELFF.

The chain is built from TRBV19 and TRBJ2-7; 9 bases align to TRBD2. Germline CDR1 and CDR2: LNHDA and SQIVND (reference sequence). The CDR3 length is 15 residues. V lost 4 bases and J lost 6; bases outside the gene matches: 10. CDR3 in DNA: TGTGCCAGTAGTAAGTCAGGCCTAGCGGGATTCGAGCAGTACTTC. Encoded protein: CASSKSGLAGFEQYF. Full variable domain (missing parts from reference TRBV19 and TRBJ2-7): DGGITQSPKYLFRKEGQNVTLSCEQNLNHDAMYWYRQDPGQGLRLIYYSQIVNDFQKGDIAEGYSVSREKKESFPLTVTSAQKNPTAFYLCASSKSGLAGFEQYFGPGTRLTVT.

The rearrangement uses TRBV19 and TRBJ2-2; D is ambiguous. Germline V lookup: CDR1 LNHDA, CDR2 SQIVND (reference sequence). The CDR3 is 13 amino acids. The V end lost 8 bases, the J end lost 7 bases, and 14 bases lay between the germline ends. The CDR3 DNA follows: TGTGCCAGTGGTACTCAAGGTCTCGGGGAGCTGTTTTTT. This gives the protein CASGTQGLGELFF.

The chain links TRBV27 to TRBJ2-3, with TRBD1 as a possible D gene (6 bases). This CDR3 has 15 amino acids. Germline CDR1 and CDR2: MNHEY and SMNVEV (reference sequence). Trimming stripped 6 bases from V and 4 bases from J, with 17 bases between. CDR3 in amino acids: CASRVLQGGADTQYF. CDR3 nucleotide sequence: TGTGCCAGCAGGGTACTACAGGGCGGCGCAGATACGCAGTATTTT.

The chain joins TRBV29-1 to TRBJ2-1, with 8 bases that match TRBD2. Germline values: CDR1 SQVTM, CDR2 ANQGSEA. The V segment lost 3 bases and the J segment 3 bases; nucleotides outside the gene matches: 4. The length of the CDR3 is 14 residues. The CDR3 loop reads CSVDKRGLYNEQFF. The DNA for the CDR3 is TGCAGCGTTGACAAGCGGGGGCTCTACAATGAGCAGTTCTTC.